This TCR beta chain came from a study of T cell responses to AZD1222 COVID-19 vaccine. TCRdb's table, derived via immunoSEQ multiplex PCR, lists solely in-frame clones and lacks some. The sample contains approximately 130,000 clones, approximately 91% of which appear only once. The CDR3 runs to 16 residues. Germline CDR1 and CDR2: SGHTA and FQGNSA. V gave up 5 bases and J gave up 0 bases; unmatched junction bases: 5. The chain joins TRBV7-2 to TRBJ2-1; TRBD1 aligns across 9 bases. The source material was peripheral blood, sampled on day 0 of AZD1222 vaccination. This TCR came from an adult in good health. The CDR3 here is CASSLGTGSSYNEQFF. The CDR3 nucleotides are TGTGCCAGCAGCCTAGGGACAGGGAGCTCCTACAATGAGCAGTTCTTC.